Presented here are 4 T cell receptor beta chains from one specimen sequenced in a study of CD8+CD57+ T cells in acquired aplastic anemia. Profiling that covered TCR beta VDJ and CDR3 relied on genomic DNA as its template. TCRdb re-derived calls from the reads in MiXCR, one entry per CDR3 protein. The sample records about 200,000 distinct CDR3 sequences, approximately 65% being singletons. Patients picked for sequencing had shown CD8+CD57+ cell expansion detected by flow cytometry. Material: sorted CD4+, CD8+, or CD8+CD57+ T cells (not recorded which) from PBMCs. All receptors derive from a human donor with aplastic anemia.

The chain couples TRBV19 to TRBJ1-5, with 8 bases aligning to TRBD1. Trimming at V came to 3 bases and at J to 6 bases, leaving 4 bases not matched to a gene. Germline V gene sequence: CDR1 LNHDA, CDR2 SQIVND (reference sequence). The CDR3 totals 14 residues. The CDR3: CASSMVGQVQPQHF. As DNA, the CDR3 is TGTGCCAGTAGTATGGTGGGACAGGTTCAGCCCCAGCATTTT.

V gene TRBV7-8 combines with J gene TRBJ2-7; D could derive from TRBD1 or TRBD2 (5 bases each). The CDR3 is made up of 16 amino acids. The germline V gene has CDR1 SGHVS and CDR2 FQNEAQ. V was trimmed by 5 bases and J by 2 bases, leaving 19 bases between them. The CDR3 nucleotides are TGTGCCAGCAGCCCCCTGCCGGGACCGAGGACCTACGAGCAGTACTTC. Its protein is CASSPLPGPRTYEQYF.

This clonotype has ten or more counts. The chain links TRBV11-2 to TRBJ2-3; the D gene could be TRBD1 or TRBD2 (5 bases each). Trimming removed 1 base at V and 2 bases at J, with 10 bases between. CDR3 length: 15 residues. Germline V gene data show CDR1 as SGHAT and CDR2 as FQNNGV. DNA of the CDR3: TGTGCCAGCAGCTTAGGTCAGGGACCCACAGATACGCAGTATTTT. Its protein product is CASSLGQGPTDTQYF.

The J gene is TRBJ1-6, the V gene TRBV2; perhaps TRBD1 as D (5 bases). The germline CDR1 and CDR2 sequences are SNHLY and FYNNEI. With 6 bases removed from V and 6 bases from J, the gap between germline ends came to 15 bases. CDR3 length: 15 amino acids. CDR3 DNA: TGTGCCAGCAGGAGGGGTAGGATCGCTAATTCACCCCTCCACTTT. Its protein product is CASRRGRIANSPLHF. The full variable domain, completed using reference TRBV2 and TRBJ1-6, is EPEVTQTPSHQVTQMGQEVILRCVPISNHLYFYWYRQILGQKVEFLVSFYNNEISEKSEIFDDQFSVERPDGSNFTLKIRSTKLEDSAMYFCASRRGRIANSPLHFGNGTRLTVT.